The rows below give T cell receptor beta chains drawn from one sample of a study of blood T cell repertoires in COVID-19. Sequenced by immunoSEQ multiplex PCR; TCRdb stores in-frame clones only, minus some. The profile shows about 180,000 clones, around 88% of them singletons. The material sequenced was peripheral blood. The receptors originated from a woman under 40 with acute or convalescent COVID-19. Both conserved end residues are part of each CDR3. D genes are given only for firm matches. The size of a clone is reported for some rows only, either as once, few or many, or as a class for expanded clones.

size	D	V	J	CDR3	DNA
.	.	TRBV28	TRBJ2-7	CASSGGRPYEQYF	TGTGCCAGCAGCGGGGGTAGACCTTACGAGCAGTACTTC
.	.	TRBV12-3/TRBV12-4	TRBJ2-7	CASKQGRNYEQYF	TGTGCCAGCAAACAGGGACGGAACTACGAGCAGTACTTC
.	.	TRBV6-5	TRBJ1-5	CASQTRGADQPQHF	TGTGCCAGCCAGACTAGGGGTGCGGATCAGCCCCAGCATTTT
.	.	TRBV28	TRBJ2-1	CASSLPGQLDYNEQFF	TGTGCCAGCAGTTTGCCCGGACAGCTTGATTACAATGAGCAGTTCTTC
.	.	TRBV21-1	TRBJ2-3	CASSKARRGSTDTQYF	TGTGCCAGCAGCAAAGCGCGGCGGGGGAGCACAGATACGCAGTATTTT
.	.	TRBV4-1	TRBJ2-3	CASSQDLGDTQYF	TGCGCCAGCAGCCAAGATCTCGGGGATACGCAGTATTTT
.	.	TRBV19	TRBJ1-1	CASSSRGNTEAFF	TGTGCCAGTAGTTCCCGGGGGAACACTGAAGCTTTCTTT
.	.	TRBV28	TRBJ2-6	CASSTQRGGANVLTF	TGTGCCAGCAGTACCCAACGGGGTGGGGCCAACGTCCTGACTTTC
.	TRBD2	TRBV19	TRBJ2-1	CASSSYGTSVHNEQFF	TGTGCCAGTAGTTCATACGGGACTAGCGTTCACAATGAGCAGTTCTTC
few	.	TRBV6-5	TRBJ1-4	CASRETAATNEKLFF	TGTGCCAGCAGAGAGACAGCCGCAACTAATGAAAAACTGTTTTTT
.	.	TRBV29-1	TRBJ2-7	CSVRAGAYEQYF	TGCAGCGTTAGGGCTGGGGCATACGAGCAGTACTTC
once	.	TRBV7-2	TRBJ2-2	CASSFQARPGELFF	TGTGCCAGCAGCTTTCAAGCTAGGCCCGGGGAGCTGTTTTTT
.	.	TRBV2	TRBJ1-6	CASSAPNSPLHF	TGTGCCAGCAGTGCTCCGAATTCACCCCTCCACTTT
.	.	TRBV6-6	TRBJ2-5	CASSTQLETQYF	TGTGCCAGCAGTACCCAACTGGAGACCCAGTACTTC
once	.	TRBV5-1	TRBJ2-1	CASSLSTGVRDEQFF	TGCGCCAGCAGCTTGTCAACGGGAGTCAGGGATGAGCAGTTCTTC
.	TRBD2	TRBV29-1	TRBJ2-5	CSVGLAGGPGKTQYF	TGCAGCGTAGGACTAGCGGGAGGGCCAGGAAAGACCCAGTACTTC
.	.	TRBV19	TRBJ2-7	CASSIQASYEQYF	TGTGCCAGTAGTATTCAGGCCTCCTACGAGCAGTACTTC
.	.	TRBV20-1	TRBJ2-5	CSGAGRETQYF	TGCAGTGGGGCGGGGCGAGAGACCCAGTACTTC
.	TRBD1	TRBV29-1	TRBJ2-3	CSALNRDSSTDTQYF	TGCAGCGCACTAAACCGGGACAGTAGCACAGATACGCAGTATTTT
few	.	TRBV21-1	TRBJ2-7	CASSTLRF	TGTGCCAGCAGCACACTTCGGTTC
.	.	TRBV4-2	TRBJ2-3	CASSQGGGADTQYF	TGTGCCAGCAGCCAAGGAGGGGGTGCAGATACGCAGTATTTT
few	.	TRBV30	TRBJ1-1	CAWSVGAGTEAFF	TGTGCCTGGAGTGTGGGCGCGGGCACTGAAGCTTTCTTT
.	.	TRBV5-4	TRBJ2-1	CASSFSTSSYNEQFF	TGTGCCAGCAGCTTTAGCACGAGCTCCTACAATGAGCAGTTCTTC
.	.	TRBV2	TRBJ2-3	CASTRAGDTQYF	TGTGCCAGCACGCGGGCTGGGGATACGCAGTATTTT
many	.	TRBV12-3/TRBV12-4	TRBJ1-2	CASGGSNYGYTF	TGTGCCAGCGGAGGGTCTAACTATGGCTACACCTTC
.	.	TRBV7-2	TRBJ1-2	CASSSRRPGANYGYTF	TGTGCCAGCAGCTCCAGAAGACCGGGAGCTAACTATGGCTACACCTTC
.	.	TRBV12-3/TRBV12-4	TRBJ1-2	CASSLTGHYGYTF	TGTGCCAGCAGCCTAACAGGACACTATGGCTACACCTTC
.	.	TRBV11-2	TRBJ1-6	CASSLLGGWVRNSPLHF	TGTGCCAGCAGCTTATTGGGGGGGTGGGTACGGAATTCACCCCTCCACTTT
.	TRBD1	TRBV9	TRBJ1-1	CASSYHTGGLTEAFF	TGTGCCAGCAGCTACCACACAGGGGGCCTAACTGAAGCTTTCTTT
.	.	TRBV6-5	TRBJ2-3	CASSYSSRTDTQYF	TGTGCCAGCAGTTACTCCTCCCGGACAGATACGCAGTATTTT
many	.	TRBV4-1	TRBJ2-7	CASSLRGDSDNLGF	TGCGCCAGCAGCTTAAGAGGCGATTCCGATAATTTGGGCTTC
.	TRBD1	TRBV29-1	TRBJ2-7	CSVDGFGGQGYEQYF	TGCAGCGTTGATGGGTTTGGGGGACAGGGATACGAGCAGTACTTC
.	TRBD2	TRBV28	TRBJ2-5	CASSNLAGRETQYF	TGTGCCAGCAGTAATCTAGCGGGACGAGAGACCCAGTACTTC
.	TRBD1	TRBV12-5	TRBJ1-5	CASGWTGGHQPQHF	TGTGCTAGTGGTTGGACAGGGGGCCATCAGCCCCAGCATTTT
.	.	TRBV5-1	TRBJ1-4	CASNRDFANEKLFF	TGCGCCAGCAATAGGGACTTTGCTAATGAAAAACTGTTTTTT
.	.	TRBV29-1	TRBJ2-7	CSVKPGTQYEQYF	TGCAGCGTAAAGCCCGGGACTCAATACGAGCAGTACTTC
.	TRBD1	TRBV2	TRBJ1-5	CASGRQGNNQPQHF	TGTGCCAGCGGTAGACAGGGAAACAATCAGCCCCAGCATTTT
.	.	TRBV5-1	TRBJ2-2	CASSLGANTGELFF	TGCGCCAGCAGCTTAGGAGCGAACACCGGGGAGCTGTTTTTT
.	.	TRBV5-1	TRBJ2-2	CASSLRSTGELFF	TGCGCCAGCAGCTTGAGGAGCACCGGGGAGCTGTTTTTT
.	TRBD2	TRBV19	TRBJ2-7	CASSPLAGGYEQYF	TGTGCCAGTAGTCCCCTAGCGGGAGGCTACGAGCAGTACTTC
.	TRBD2	TRBV15	TRBJ2-1	CATSRGGQGGRNEQFF	TGTGCCACCAGCAGGGGAGGGCAGGGTGGAAGGAATGAGCAGTTCTTC
.	TRBD2	TRBV29-1	TRBJ2-1	CSAGLAGGYQFF	TGCAGCGCTGGACTAGCGGGAGGGTATCAGTTCTTC
.	TRBD1	TRBV9	TRBJ1-1	CASSASGQGNTEAFF	TGTGCCAGCAGCGCATCGGGACAGGGGAACACTGAAGCTTTCTTT
.	.	TRBV7-8	TRBJ2-1	CASSQGFREQFF	TGTGCCAGCAGCCAGGGGTTTAGGGAGCAGTTCTTC
.	TRBD2	TRBV5-1	TRBJ2-1	CASTTSGYGQNEQFF	TGCGCCAGCACGACTAGCGGGTATGGCCAGAATGAGCAGTTCTTC
.	TRBD2	TRBV5-4	TRBJ2-2	CASSSLAGGNTGELFF	TGTGCCAGCAGCTCGCTAGCGGGAGGGAACACCGGGGAGCTGTTTTTT
once	.	TRBV5-5	TRBJ1-2	CASNPGAESNGYTF	TGTGCCAGCAACCCCGGAGCTGAGTCTAATGGCTACACCTTC
.	TRBD1	TRBV2	TRBJ2-5	CATRNGQGIETQYF	TGTGCCACCCGAAACGGACAGGGTATAGAGACCCAGTACTTC
few	.	TRBV4-1	TRBJ2-2	CASSPGLRSGTGELFF	TGCGCCAGCAGCCCGGGCCTCAGGTCGGGGACCGGGGAGCTGTTTTTT
once	.	TRBV28	TRBJ1-3	CASSLGNTIYF	TGTGCCAGCAGTCTGGGAAACACCATATATTTT
.	.	TRBV11-2	TRBJ2-7	CASSSPTYYEQYF	TGTGCCAGCAGCTCCCCTACTTACTACGAGCAGTACTTC
few	.	TRBV19	TRBJ1-1	CASSIVGVSRGFF	TGTGCCAGTAGTATCGTCGGGGTTAGTCGAGGTTTCTTT
.	.	TRBV2	TRBJ2-3	CASSPDSTDTQYF	TGTGCCAGCAGCCCAGATAGCACAGATACGCAGTATTTT
.	.	TRBV4-1	TRBJ2-7	CASSQIPTREFSYEQYF	TGCGCCAGCAGCCAAATACCGACCAGGGAATTCTCCTACGAGCAGTACTTC
.	.	TRBV30	TRBJ2-3	CAWSVLTDTQYF	TGTGCCTGGAGTGTCCTCACAGATACGCAGTATTTT
.	.	TRBV5-5	TRBJ2-2	CASSSGGGQGELFF	TGTGCCAGCAGCTCCGGTGGAGGGCAGGGGGAGCTGTTTTTT
.	TRBD1	TRBV29-1	TRBJ2-4	CSALTGQGYDIQYF	TGCAGCGCCTTAACGGGACAGGGCTACGACATTCAGTACTTC
.	.	TRBV28	TRBJ2-4	CASSEQGRDIQYF	TGTGCCAGCAGCGAACAGGGCCGGGACATTCAGTACTTC
.	.	TRBV6-4	TRBJ2-2	CASRLEEDGTGELFF	TGTGCCAGCAGGCTAGAAGAGGATGGAACCGGGGAGCTGTTTTTT
few	TRBD2	TRBV5-1	TRBJ2-1	CASSPGLAASRDNEQFF	TGCGCCAGCAGCCCGGGACTAGCGGCTTCCCGCGACAATGAGCAGTTCTTC